The entry below describes one TCR beta chain. Its antigen remains unknown. This CDR3 has 16 residues. From germline, CDR1 is SGHDT and CDR2 YYEEEE. The ends were cut back, 4 bases at V and 3 bases at J, with 17 bases in the middle. These data are taken from a study of cytomegalovirus exposure and HLA in healthy donors. The PCR was carried out with 60 Vbeta primers and 13 Jbeta primers. Libraries were prepared by immunoSEQ multiplex PCR; TCRdb keeps only in-frame clonotypes and omits some of them. The sample yields roughly 80,000 clones, about 64% seen once. At sampling all donors were nominally healthy, likely with unrecorded immune exposures. General study results and limits: Whilst most TCR sequences proved rare, a subset of public TCRs occurred across many donors. Most TCR beta V segments were productive about 87% or about 30% of the time in an earlier analysis. Rates of TCR association differed by HLA locus in a later analysis, with DRB1 highest and HLA-C lowest.

Sequencing input: PBMCs. The clonotype originates from a man younger than 45 in good health and CMV-seropositive. The rearrangement uses TRBV5-6 and TRBJ2-1; tentative D call: TRBD2 (6 bases). The DNA of the CDR3 is TGTGCCAGCAGCGGTAACCGGGACTCAGGCTACAATGAGCAGTTCTTC. Its protein is CASSGNRDSGYNEQFF.